Each of the 19 T cell receptor beta chains below was sequenced from the same sample in a study of blood T cell repertoires in COVID-19. The method was immunoSEQ multiplex PCR; TCRdb's version includes in-frame clones alone and lacks a portion of them. The data hold 400,000 to 450,000 clones, with around 90% observed a single time. The sample comprised peripheral blood. The origin of the receptors is a man aged 18 to 35 with COVID-19, enrolled during active disease.

The table lists this clone with a count of one. The CDR3 spells CASSKRGSDTEAFF. The CDR3 DNA sequence: TGCGCCAGCAGCAAGAGAGGGAGCGACACTGAAGCTTTCTTT. The chain joins TRBV5-1 to TRBJ1-1; D unresolved. The V gene lost 4 bases and the J gene lost 3 bases, with 13 bases spanning the gap. Looked up from germline, CDR1 is SGHRS and CDR2 is YFSETQ. The CDR3 totals 14 residues.

V usage is TRBV6-5 and J usage is TRBJ2-1, with TRBD2 as a possible D gene (6 bases). Trimming pared 6 bases from V and 0 bases from J, leaving 6 bases between. Germline lookup yields CDR1 MNHEY and CDR2 SVGAGI. The length of the CDR3 is 13 residues. CDR3 nucleotides: TGTGCCAGCAGCGGGGGCTCCTACAATGAGCAGTTCTTC. Translating it yields CASSGGSYNEQFF.

The chain carries TRBV20-1 and TRBJ1-1, with a tentative D call TRBD1 (5 bases). The germline CDR1 and CDR2 sequences are DFQATT and SNEGSKA (reference sequence). Deletions cut 6 bases from V and 10 bases from J, with 15 bases between. The CDR3 is 11 residues long. Here the CDR3 reads CSATQGDGAFF. The CDR3 DNA reads TGCAGTGCAACTCAAGGGGATGGAGCTTTCTTT.

The chain has TRBV5-5 and TRBJ1-6; perhaps TRBD1 as D (5 bases). CDR3 size: 16 residues. CDR1 is SGHKS, CDR2 YYEKEE, per germline (reference sequence). Trimming pared 3 bases from V and 13 bases from J, leaving 23 bases between. The DNA of the CDR3 is TGTGCCAGCAGCTACAGGTGGCCCGTTTGGGTGCGTCCCCTCCACTTT. Translation: CASSYRWPVWVRPLHF. The variable domain in full, completed from reference TRBV5-5 and TRBJ1-6, reads DAGVTQSPTHLIKTRGQQVTLRCSPISGHKSVSWYQQVLGQGPQFIFQYYEKEERGRGNFPDRFSARQFPNYSSELNVNALLLGDSALYLCASSYRWPVWVRPLHFGNGTRLTVT.

The rearrangement links TRBV5-4 to TRBJ2-3; 9 nucleotides line up with TRBD1. This CDR3 contains 15 residues. V dropped 6 bases and J dropped 2; count of bases not matched to a gene: 7. The germline V gene has CDR1 SGHNT and CDR2 YYREEE (reference sequence). CDR3: CASNAGQGFTDTQYF. The CDR3 DNA follows: TGTGCCAGCAATGCGGGACAGGGATTCACAGATACGCAGTATTTT.

The V and J genes are TRBV19 and TRBJ2-5, with D possibly matching TRBD1 (7 bases). Per the germline V gene, CDR1 is LNHDA and CDR2 is SQIVND (reference sequence). V lost 7 bases, J lost 7 bases, and 10 bases lay in between. The CDR3 has 11 amino acids. CDR3: CASIQGGTQYF. As DNA, the CDR3 is TGTGCCAGTATCCAGGGGGGGACCCAGTACTTC.

This clone was counted a single time. The chain carries TRBV25-1 and TRBJ1-3; D not certain. Per the germline V gene, CDR1 is MGHDK and CDR2 is SYGVNS. Between the trimmed V and J ends, which lost 8 bases and 2 bases, there was a span of 16 bases. The CDR3 is 15 residues long. CDR3 residues: CASSSLWEAGNTIYF. CDR3 in DNA: TGTGCCAGCTCCTCGCTTTGGGAGGCTGGAAACACCATATATTTT.

The count of this clone is one. This chain connects TRBV19 to TRBJ1-5; a weak D match, TRBD1 (5 bases). Looked up from germline, CDR1 is LNHDA and CDR2 is SQIVND (reference sequence). The CDR3 extends over 12 amino acids. Trimming took 5 bases from V and 16 from J, leaving 18 bases between them. The CDR3 nucleotides are TGTGCCAGTAGTGTCATGGAGGGGCCTCAACATTTT. This translates into CASSVMEGPQHF.

This rearrangement joins TRBV12-5 to TRBJ2-7, with TRBD2 matching over 8 bases. Germline V gene sequence: CDR1 LGHNT, CDR2 FRNRAP. The CDR3 has 12 amino acids. This chain's CDR3 is CATAGLAYEQYF. Written as DNA, the CDR3 is TGTGCCACGGCGGGACTAGCCTACGAGCAGTACTTC.

The chain uses TRBV7-9 and TRBJ1-4; a possible D gene is TRBD1 (5 bases). V dropped 4 bases and J dropped 8 bases, with 14 bases sitting between them. The CDR3 is 14 amino acids. Germline V gives CDR1 SEHNR, CDR2 FQNEAQ (reference sequence). This CDR3 is CASSSDIQGEKLFF. The CDR3, as DNA: TGTGCCAGCAGCTCGGACATACAAGGGGAAAAACTGTTTTTT. Supplemented by reference TRBV7-9 and TRBJ1-4, the full variable domain reads DTGVSQNPRHKITKRGQNVTFRCDPISEHNRLYWYRQTLGQGPEFLTYFQNEAQLEKSRLLSDRFSAERPKGSFSTLEIQRTEQGDSAMYLCASSSDIQGEKLFFGSGTQLSVL.

The rearrangement uses TRBV7-9 and TRBJ2-1; TRBD2 might be the D (6 bases). Trimming took 1 base from V and 9 from J, leaving 16 bases between them. The CDR3 is made up of 15 amino acids. Germline CDR1 is SEHNR and CDR2 is FQNEAQ (reference sequence). CDR3 DNA: TGTGCCAGCAGCTTAGTGACTCGACTAGTCGGTGAGCAGTTCTTC. The encoded protein is CASSLVTRLVGEQFF.

This sequence joins TRBV5-1 and TRBJ1-2; 9 nucleotides line up with TRBD1. The CDR3 sequence is 15 residues long. V gave up 5 bases and J gave up 4 bases; unmatched junction bases: 9. Germline loops: CDR1 SGHRS, CDR2 YFSETQ. The DNA of the CDR3 is TGCGCCAGCAGGGATCCGGGACAGGGAATCTATGGCTACACCTTC. Encoded protein: CASRDPGQGIYGYTF. The full variable domain, in which reference TRBV5-1 and TRBJ1-2 provide the parts outside the CDR3, is KAGVTQTPRYLIKTRGQQVTLSCSPISGHRSVSWYQQTPGQGLQFLFEYFSETQRNKGNFPGRFSGRQFSNSRSEMNVSTLELGDSALYLCASRDPGQGIYGYTFGSGTRLTVV.

J is TRBJ1-6 and V is TRBV10-1, with TRBD1 identical over 9 bases. The germline V gene encodes CDR1 WNHNN and CDR2 SYGVQD (reference sequence). Trimming removed 6 bases from V and 8 bases from J; junction bases left unmatched: 2. The CDR3 length is 13 residues. CDR3: CASSWDRDSPLHF. The CDR3 DNA is TGCGCCAGCAGCTGGGACAGGGATTCACCCCTCCACTTT.

The chain employs TRBV7-9 and TRBJ2-3; 10 bases fit TRBD2. After removal of 1 base from V and 3 bases from J, the junction contained 4 bases not matched to a gene. This CDR3 has 16 residues. The germline V gene has CDR1 SEHNR and CDR2 FQNEAQ (reference sequence). The CDR3 region has the DNA TGTGCCAGCAGCTTAGACCCAGCGGGAGGGACAGATACGCAGTATTTT. Its protein product is CASSLDPAGGTDTQYF.

This sequence joins TRBV6-5 and TRBJ2-1; 8 bases agree with TRBD2. The trim removed 8 bases at V and 10 bases at J, leaving 13 bases unmatched. The CDR3 runs 14 residues. Per germline, CDR1 MNHEY and CDR2 SVGAGI. CDR3 amino acids: CASGLAGHLAEQFF. CDR3 sequence (DNA): TGTGCCAGCGGGCTAGCGGGCCACTTGGCCGAGCAGTTCTTC.

The J gene is TRBJ2-2, the V gene TRBV3-1 (or the pseudogene TRBV3-2); 9 nucleotides agree with TRBD2. With 0 bases clipped from V and 6 bases from J, the junction kept 14 bases outside the gene matches. The CDR3 extends over 19 amino acids. CDR1 LGHDT and CDR2 YNNKEL come from the germline V gene (reference sequence). The CDR3 bases are TGTGCCAGCAGCCAAGATTTTTTAGCGGGAGTGGGAGATTCCGGGGAGCTGTTTTTT. This gives the protein CASSQDFLAGVGDSGELFF.

V gene TRBV4-1 combines with J gene TRBJ2-3, with D perhaps TRBD2 (6 bases). CDR1 and CDR2 from the germline V gene are MGHRA and YSYEKL. The germline V and J ends were trimmed by 1 base and 4 bases, with 15 bases remaining between them. The CDR3 sequence is 16 residues long. The CDR3 DNA sequence: TGCGCCAGCAGCCAAGTGTCTTTAGCGGTCTCAGATACGCAGTATTTT. Protein: CASSQVSLAVSDTQYF.

This clone showed up just once. The chain is built from TRBV5-1 and TRBJ2-1; D might be TRBD2 (7 bases). Trimming took off 5 bases at V and 4 bases at J, with 19 bases between the two ends. CDR3 length: 16 residues. From germline, CDR1 is SGHRS and CDR2 YFSETQ. The CDR3 here is CASSTDGGRGYNEQFF. DNA of the CDR3: TGCGCCAGCAGTACTGACGGGGGGCGAGGGTACAATGAGCAGTTCTTC.

V usage is TRBV18 and J usage is TRBJ2-5, with TRBD1 as a possible D gene (5 bases). Germline lookup yields CDR1 KGHSH and CDR2 LQKENI. CDR3 length: 13 residues. Trimming pared 6 bases from V and 2 bases from J, leaving 10 bases between. CDR3 loop: CASSSGHQETQYF. DNA for the CDR3: TGTGCCAGCTCCAGTGGACATCAAGAGACCCAGTACTTC.